Sequencing of this T cell receptor (beta chain) was carried out in a study of shared clonotypes between healthy human individuals. Findings and caveats of the study: Estimated richness values were generally larger in naive subsets than in memory subsets. Rarefaction demonstrated incomplete sorted-subset sequencing despite large depth.

This clone appeared once. The antigen is unknown. Sorted-subset replicate PCR reactions were performed with about 190 ng DNA, corresponding to roughly 30,000 T cell genomes. TCRdb keeps only in-frame clones here, not all; method: immunoSEQ multiplex PCR. Of some 650,000 clones listed, more than 95% are singletons. Both subsets, CD45RA+ naive and CD45RA-negative memory, were split from the CD4+ cells. The sample taken for sequencing was naive CD4+ T cells sorted from blood. The sample's subset: CD45RA+ positively selected. The source is a woman aged 25 to 39 in good health.

CDR3 nucleotide sequence: TGTGCCAGCGGGAGGAGGGGAGACCAAGGAGAGACCCAGTACTTC. Amino acid sequence: CASGRRGDQGETQYF. J is TRBJ2-5 and V is TRBV7-2; D perhaps matches TRBD2 (6 bases). The CDR3 runs 15 residues. Germline values: CDR1 SGHTA, CDR2 FQGNSA. The V gene lost 8 bases and the J gene lost 4 bases, with 20 bases spanning the gap. Complete variable domain (other parts from reference TRBV7-2 and TRBJ2-5): GAGVSQSPSNKVTEKGKDVELRCDPISGHTALYWYRQSLGQGLEFLIYFQGNSAPDKSGLPSDRFSAERTGGSVSTLTIQRTQQEDSAVYLCASGRRGDQGETQYFGPGTRLLVL.